This T cell receptor beta chain derives from a study of CD8+CD57+ T cells in acquired aplastic anemia. TCR beta VDJ and CDR3 were profiled, and genomic DNA was the template. TCRdb independently ran MiXCR on the reads; one entry per CDR3 protein. The sample has under 250,000 distinct CDR3 sequences, approximately 50% seen once. The CDR3 is made up of 13 amino acids. V was clipped by 10 bases and J by 10 bases, with 20 bases between them. The germline V gene has CDR1 SNHLY and CDR2 FYNNEI. CD8+CD57+ cell expansion, shown by flow cytometry, had occurred in the patients selected for sequencing. The clonotype originates from a human donor with aplastic anemia. The chain links TRBV2 to TRBJ2-1; D gene ambiguous. Input material: sorted CD4+, CD8+, or CD8+CD57+ T cells (not recorded which) from PBMCs. The CDR3 region has the DNA TGTGCCACCCGAGGTGGCGGATTAGAAGAGCAGTTCTTC. Translating it yields CATRGGGLEEQFF.